This T cell receptor beta chain comes out of a study of neurological immune-mediated disorders. The study, taken as a whole, reports: Phylogenetic grouping assigned the repertoires of 18 of 34 multiple sclerosis patients to a single cluster of related CDR3 sequences. This cluster may be a repertoire-level signature.

Per germline, CDR1 DFQATT and CDR2 SNEGSKA (reference sequence). This CDR3 has 11 residues. V was pared by 6 bases and J by 2 bases, with 5 bases between. Synthesis of cDNA used 5'RACE (with 10-nucleotide random UMIs). Using its own MiXCR run on the 5' RACE reads, TCRdb lists one record per CDR3 protein. Here the sample spans fewer than 85,000 distinct CDR3 sequences, roughly 4.7% being singletons. This clonotype has at least ten counts. Its antigen is currently unknown. The chain is built from TRBV20-1 and TRBJ1-3; D remains unclear. The sequence came from a woman in her thirties with multiple sclerosis. Specimen: PBMCs. The CDR3 region is CSAETGNTIYF. As DNA, the CDR3 is TGCAGTGCCGAAACTGGAAACACCATATATTTT.